This is a list of T cell receptor beta chains from one sample in a study of T cells in Graves' hyperthyroidism and ophthalmopathy. TCRdb re-called the multiplex PCR reads with MiXCR, one entry per CDR3 protein. The sample holds 400,000 to 450,000 distinct CDR3 sequences, roughly 15% seen once. Specimen: blood. These receptors all come from a man aged 18 to 29 with Graves' ophthalmopathy. Each CDR3 is given with its conserved first and last residue. A D gene is named only where the DNA matches it firmly.

V gene,D gene,CDR3 protein
TRBV3-1,TRBD2,CASRGTSGTYEQYF
TRBV3-1,NA,CASSQGGEVNSPLHF
TRBV6-2/TRBV6-3,TRBD1,CASRRTGRYQPQHF
TRBV2,TRBD1,CASRQSGTDNSYEQYF
TRBV4-2,NA,CASSQVGERNIQYF
TRBV27,TRBD1,CASSPTGGGGREGDTEAFF
TRBV27,TRBD1,CASSSPGTASSGANVLTF
TRBV11-1,NA,CASSSREETGGYTF
TRBV7-9,NA,CASRPWTDQETQYF
TRBV20-1,NA,CSARDIGTDTQYF
TRBV25-1,NA,CASSPSRNNGYTF
TRBV27,NA,CASSLDGKLFF
TRBV24-1,NA,CATSVNDGAGQETQYF
TRBV29-1,NA,CSVDVVIGTDTQYF
TRBV5-1,TRBD2,CASRGRADEQYF
TRBV2,NA,CAVRDSNQPQHF
TRBV27,TRBD2,CASSSGTNYNEQFF
TRBV6-1,NA,CASTRHQDTPQHF
TRBV3-1,NA,CASRRTRDASYEQYF
TRBV15,TRBD2,CATSRDGRTSGSVNNEQFF